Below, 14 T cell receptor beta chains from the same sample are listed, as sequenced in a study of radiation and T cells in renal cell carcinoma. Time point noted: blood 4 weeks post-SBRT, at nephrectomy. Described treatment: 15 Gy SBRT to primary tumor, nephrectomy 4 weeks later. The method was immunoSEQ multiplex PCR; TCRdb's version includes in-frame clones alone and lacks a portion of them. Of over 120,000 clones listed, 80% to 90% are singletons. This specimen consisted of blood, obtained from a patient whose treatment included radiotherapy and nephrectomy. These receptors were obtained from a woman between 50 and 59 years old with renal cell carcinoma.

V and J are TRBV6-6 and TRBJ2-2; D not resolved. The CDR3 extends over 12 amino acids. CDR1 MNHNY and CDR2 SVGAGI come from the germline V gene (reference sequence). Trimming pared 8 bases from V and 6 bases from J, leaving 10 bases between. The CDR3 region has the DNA TGTGCCAGCCAACCCCCGGCCGGGGAGCTGTTTTTT. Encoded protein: CASQPPAGELFF.

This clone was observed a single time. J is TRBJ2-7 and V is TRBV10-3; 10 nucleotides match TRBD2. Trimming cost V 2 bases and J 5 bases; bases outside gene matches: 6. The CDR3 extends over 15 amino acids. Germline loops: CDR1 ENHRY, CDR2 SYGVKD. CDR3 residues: CAISEGAGGVHEQYF. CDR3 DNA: TGTGCCATCAGTGAGGGAGCGGGAGGGGTCCACGAGCAGTACTTC.

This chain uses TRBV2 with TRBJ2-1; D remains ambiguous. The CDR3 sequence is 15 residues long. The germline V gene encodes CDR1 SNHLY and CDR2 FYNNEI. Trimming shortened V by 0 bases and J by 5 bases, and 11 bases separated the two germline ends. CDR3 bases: TGTGCCAGCAGTGAAGCGCTTCGGCTAGACAATGAGCAGTTCTTC. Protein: CASSEALRLDNEQFF.

CDR3 amino acids: CASSSGLDLGELFF. The CDR3 DNA reads as TGTGCCAGCAGTTCGGGACTTGACCTCGGGGAGCTGTTTTTT. The V and J genes are TRBV27 and TRBJ2-2; D perhaps matches TRBD2 (6 bases). The CDR3 has 14 amino acids. V was pared by 4 bases and J by 7 bases, with 13 bases between. The germline gives CDR1 MNHEY, CDR2 SMNVEV (reference sequence).

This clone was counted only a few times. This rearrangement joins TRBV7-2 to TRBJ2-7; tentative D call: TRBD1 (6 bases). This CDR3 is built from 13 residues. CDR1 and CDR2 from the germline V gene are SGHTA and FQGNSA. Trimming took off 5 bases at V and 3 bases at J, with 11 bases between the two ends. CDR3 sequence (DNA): TGTGCCAGCAGCCCCACGACAGGCTACGAGCAGTACTTC. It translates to CASSPTTGYEQYF.

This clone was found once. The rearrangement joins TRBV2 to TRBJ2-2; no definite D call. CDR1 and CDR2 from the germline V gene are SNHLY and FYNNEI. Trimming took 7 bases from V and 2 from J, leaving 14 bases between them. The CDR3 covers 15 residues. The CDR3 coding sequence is TGTGCCAGCATTCCATGGATCCTTAACACCGGGGAGCTGTTTTTT. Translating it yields CASIPWILNTGELFF.

CDR3 loop: CASSSRQTTQNYF. CDR3 sequence (DNA): TGTGCCAGCAGTTCGAGACAAACGACCCAAAATTATTTT. V and J are TRBV6-5 and TRBJ1-3; D gene ambiguous. Germline V gene data show CDR1 as MNHEY and CDR2 as SVGAGI. The CDR3 is 13 amino acids. Trimming shortened V by 4 bases and J by 16 bases, and 20 bases separated the two germline ends.

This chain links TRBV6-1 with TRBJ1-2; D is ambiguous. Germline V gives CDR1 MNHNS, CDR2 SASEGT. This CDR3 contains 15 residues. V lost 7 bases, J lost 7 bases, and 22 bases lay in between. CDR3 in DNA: TGTGCCAGCACCGGACCGGCTAGATCGTTAAGTGGCTACACCTTC. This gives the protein CASTGPARSLSGYTF.

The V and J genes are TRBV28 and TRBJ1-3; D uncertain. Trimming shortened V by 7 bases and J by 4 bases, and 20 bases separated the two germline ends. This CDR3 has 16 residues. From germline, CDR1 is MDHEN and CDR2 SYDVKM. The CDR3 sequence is CASISPRQVGGNTIYF. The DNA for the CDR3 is TGTGCCAGCATATCGCCGCGGCAGGTCGGGGGAAACACCATATATTTT.

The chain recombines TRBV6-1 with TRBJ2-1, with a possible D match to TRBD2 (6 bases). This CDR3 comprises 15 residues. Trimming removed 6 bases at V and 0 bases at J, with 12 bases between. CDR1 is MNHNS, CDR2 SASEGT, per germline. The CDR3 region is CASSVSGLSYNEQFF. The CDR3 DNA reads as TGTGCCAGCAGCGTATCGGGACTCTCCTACAATGAGCAGTTCTTC.

CDR3 region: CASSFDRDHEQYF. In nucleotides, the CDR3 is TGTGCCAGCAGCTTTGACAGGGACCACGAGCAGTACTTC. This chain links TRBV7-8 with TRBJ2-7; 7 bases line up with TRBD1. Looked up from germline, CDR1 is SGHVS and CDR2 is FQNEAQ. The CDR3 is 13 amino acids. V shed 3 bases, J shed 5 bases, and the junction held 4 bases outside the gene matches.

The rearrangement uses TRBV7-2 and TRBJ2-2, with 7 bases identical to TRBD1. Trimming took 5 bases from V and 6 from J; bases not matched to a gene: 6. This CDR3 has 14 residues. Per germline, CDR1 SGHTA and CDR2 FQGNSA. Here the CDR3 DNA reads TGTGCCAGCAGCCGACAGGGAGAGTCCGGGGAGCTGTTTTTT. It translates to CASSRQGESGELFF.

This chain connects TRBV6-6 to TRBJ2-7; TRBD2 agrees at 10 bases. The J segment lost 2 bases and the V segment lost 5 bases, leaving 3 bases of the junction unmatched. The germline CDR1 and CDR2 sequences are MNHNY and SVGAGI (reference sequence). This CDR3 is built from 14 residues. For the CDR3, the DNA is TGTGCCAGCAGTCTAACTAGCGGGACCTACGAGCAGTACTTC. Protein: CASSLTSGTYEQYF.

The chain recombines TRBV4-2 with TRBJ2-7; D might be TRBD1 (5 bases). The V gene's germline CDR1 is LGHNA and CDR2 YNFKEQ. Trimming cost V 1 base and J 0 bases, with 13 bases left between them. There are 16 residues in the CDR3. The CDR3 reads CASSQGRTIDSYEQYF. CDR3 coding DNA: TGTGCCAGCAGCCAAGGTAGGACAATCGACTCCTACGAGCAGTACTTC.